The rows below give T cell receptor beta chains drawn from one sample of a study of T cell responses to AZD1222 COVID-19 vaccine. Some clones are missing from TCRdb's copy, which holds only in-frame ones; the method was immunoSEQ multiplex PCR. The sample contains 180,000 or so clones, 88% of which appear only once. This material consisted of peripheral blood, taken 28 days after the second AZD1222 dose. Receptors originate from an adult who received the AZD1222 COVID-19 vaccine. CDR3s include the opening cysteine and the closing phenylalanine or tryptophan. A D gene is named only where the DNA matches it firmly. Clone size appears in some rows only: once, few, many, or a class for an expanded clone.

v_call	j_call	clone_size	d_call	cdr3_nt	cdr3_aa
TRBV5-6	TRBJ2-7	-	TRBD1	TGTGCCAGCAGCTTGGGAGGGGGGACAGGGGTGGAAGAGCAGTACTTC	CASSLGGGTGVEEQYF
TRBV9	TRBJ2-1	-	-	TGTGCCAGCAGCGTAGGACCGCGGGGTGAGCAGTTCTTC	CASSVGPRGEQFF
TRBV19	TRBJ1-1	-	-	TGTGCCAGTAGTATAGATCCCCGACGGACTCGAACACTGAGCACTGAAGCTTTCTTT	CASSIDPRRTRTLSTEAFF
TRBV27	TRBJ2-7	-	TRBD2	TGTGCCAGCAGTTTTGGCCTAGCGGGAAGGTTGGCCCACGAGCAGTACTTC	CASSFGLAGRLAHEQYF
TRBV7-9	TRBJ2-7	-	-	TGTGCCAGCAGCTTAAGGATAATGGAGACCCCGGACCACGAGCAGTACTTC	CASSLRIMETPDHEQYF
TRBV24-1	TRBJ1-5	once	-	TGTGCCACCAGTGATTTGTCCTTAGGGTTAGGGGGGAAATCTAGCAATCAGCCCCAGCATTTT	CATSDLSLGLGGKSSNQPQHF
TRBV19	TRBJ2-3	-	TRBD2	TGTGCCAGTAGTCCGGGACTAGCGGGTGGAAATACGCAGTATTTT	CASSPGLAGGNTQYF
TRBV7-3	TRBJ1-2	-	-	TGTGCCAGCAGCCCGCGTCGGGGAGCTAACTATGGCTACACCTTC	CASSPRRGANYGYTF
TRBV9	TRBJ1-6	-	-	TGTGCCAGCAGGGTGTCGAGGACAAATCGGTATTCACCCCTCCACTTT	CASRVSRTNRYSPLHF
TRBV28	TRBJ2-1	-	TRBD2	TGTGCCAGCAGGCTAGCGGGAGGGAATGAGCAGTTCTTC	CASRLAGGNEQFF
TRBV11-2	TRBJ1-5	-	-	TGTGCCAGCAGCCCGATGGGGGGGAGCAATCAGCCCCAGCATTTT	CASSPMGGSNQPQHF
TRBV7-2	TRBJ2-7	-	TRBD2	TGTGCCAGCAGCTTAGTGCCTAGCGGGAGCTACGAGCAGTACTTC	CASSLVPSGSYEQYF
TRBV20-1	TRBJ2-3	-	-	TGCAGTGCTAGTGTAGTGTGGACTAGCACAGATACGCAGTATTTT	CSASVVWTSTDTQYF
TRBV9	TRBJ2-7	-	-	TGTGCCAGCAGCGTAGGGAGTAGCTCCTACGAGCAGTACTTC	CASSVGSSSYEQYF
TRBV7-7	TRBJ2-2	-	-	TGTGCTAGCAGCTCGGTAGGGAACACCGGGGAGCTGTTTTTT	CASSSVGNTGELFF
TRBV28	TRBJ1-1	-	-	TGTGCCAGCAGTCCCCAATTGTTTGAAGCTTTCTTT	CASSPQLFEAFF
TRBV4-1	TRBJ1-1	-	-	TGCGCCAGCAGCCAAGATAAGGTCTTGAGGGCCACTGAAGCTTTCTTT	CASSQDKVLRATEAFF
TRBV19	TRBJ2-5	-	TRBD1	TGTGCCAGTAGTAAAACAGGGGGCTCGGGAGAGACCCAGTACTTC	CASSKTGGSGETQYF
TRBV19	TRBJ1-5	-	-	TGTGCCAGTAGCATTCCGGGCGGGCCCCAGCATTTT	CASSIPGGPQHF
TRBV24-1	TRBJ2-1	-	TRBD2	TGTGCCACCACGAGGGGGGGGACTAGCGGGAGTGATGAGCAGTTCTTC	CATTRGGTSGSDEQFF
TRBV4-3	TRBJ1-6	-	-	TGCGCCAGCAGCCCAAGACAGAGCTCCTATAATTCACCCCTCCACTTT	CASSPRQSSYNSPLHF
TRBV18	TRBJ2-2	-	-	TGTGCCAGCTCACCACCCCGTATCACCGGGGAGCTGTTTTTT	CASSPPRITGELFF
TRBV12-3/TRBV12-4	TRBJ2-7	once	-	TGTGCCAGCAGTCAAGACAATACCTACGAGCAGTACTTC	CASSQDNTYEQYF
TRBV30	TRBJ2-7	-	-	TGTGCCTCGCGGATAACGGGCCCCCCCTACGAGCAGTACTTC	CASRITGPPYEQYF
TRBV15	TRBJ2-2	-	-	TGTGCCACCAGCAGAGGGTTAGCGGAGTCCCCCGGGGAGCTGTTTTTT	CATSRGLAESPGELFF
TRBV6-1	TRBJ2-3	-	TRBD2	TGTGCCAGCAGTGACCTAGCGGGAGGGTCAGATACGCAGTATTTT	CASSDLAGGSDTQYF
TRBV5-4	TRBJ2-7	-	-	TGTGCCAGCAGCTCCGGGACGAGCTCCTACGAGCAGTACTTC	CASSSGTSSYEQYF
TRBV6-5	TRBJ1-5	-	TRBD1	TGTGCCAGCACAGGGGGTATCAATCAGCCCCAGCATTTT	CASTGGINQPQHF
TRBV7-2	TRBJ1-4	-	-	TGTGCCAGCAGCTTAGTGGCAAACAAGGAGGAAAAACTGTTTTTT	CASSLVANKEEKLFF
TRBV6-2/TRBV6-3	TRBJ2-7	-	-	TGTGCCAGCAGTGACCCCGGGACCGAGCAGTACTTC	CASSDPGTEQYF
TRBV12-3/TRBV12-4	TRBJ2-7	-	TRBD1	TGTGCCAGCAGTGGACAGGAGGTGCGGGAGCAGTACTTC	CASSGQEVREQYF
TRBV24-1	TRBJ2-1	-	TRBD2	TGTGCCACCAGAGGGACTAGCCCCTACAATGAGCAGTTCTTC	CATRGTSPYNEQFF
TRBV4-1	TRBJ2-1	-	TRBD2	TGCGCCAGAAGACCTACTAGCGGGAGGGCCTCCTACAATGAGCAGTTCTTC	CARRPTSGRASYNEQFF
TRBV4-3	TRBJ2-1	-	-	TGCGCCAGCAGCCAAGAGGGAGGCTTTGGTAATAATGAGCAGTTCTTC	CASSQEGGFGNNEQFF
TRBV28	TRBJ1-1	-	-	TGTGCCAGCACCACAGACTTTGGTAGTCCTGAAGCTTTCTTT	CASTTDFGSPEAFF
TRBV5-1	TRBJ2-7	-	-	TGCGCCAGCAGCTTGGGAGCGGCCCGCGGCGAGCAGTACTTC	CASSLGAARGEQYF
TRBV7-3	TRBJ2-3	once	-	TGTGCCAGCAGCTCAGCCGGATCCTCAGATACGCAGTATTTT	CASSSAGSSDTQYF
TRBV11-2	TRBJ1-2	-	-	TGTGCCAGCAGCTTTTCTCTATCGGGCATGGACTATGGCTACACCTTC	CASSFSLSGMDYGYTF
TRBV7-3	TRBJ2-2	-	-	TGTGCCAGCAGCGTATCACTAGGAGGGACCGGGGAGCTGTTTTTT	CASSVSLGGTGELFF
TRBV11-1	TRBJ1-1	-	TRBD1	TGTGCCAGCAGCGCGGGACAGGGCGCTAGGGGCGAAGCTTTCTTT	CASSAGQGARGEAFF
TRBV12-3/TRBV12-4	TRBJ2-3	-	-	TGTGCCAGCAGACTCCCCACAGATACGCAGTATTTT	CASRLPTDTQYF
TRBV3-1/TRBV3-2	TRBJ2-7	-	-	TGTGCCAGCAGCCAAGATGAGGGCAGAAGAAGAGACTACGACCACGAGCAGTACTTC	CASSQDEGRRRDYDHEQYF
TRBV9	TRBJ1-2	-	TRBD1	TGTGCCAGCAGCCCAGAGACAGGGGCCCTTAACTATGGCTACACCTTC	CASSPETGALNYGYTF
TRBV13	TRBJ2-1	-	-	TGTGCCAGCAGCTTAGAAGGGGGCTCCTACAATGAGCAGTTCTTC	CASSLEGGSYNEQFF
TRBV5-1	TRBJ2-1	-	TRBD2	TGCGCCAGCAGCTTGGGCGGGAGTAGTGGTGAGCAGTTCTTC	CASSLGGSSGEQFF
TRBV7-9	TRBJ2-7	-	TRBD2	TGTGCCAGCAGCTCCGGACTAGCGGGGGCGGTCTGGTACGAGCAGTACTTC	CASSSGLAGAVWYEQYF
TRBV6-5	TRBJ1-4	-	TRBD1	TGTGCCAGCAGTACCGGGACAGGGTATGAAAAACTGTTTTTT	CASSTGTGYEKLFF
TRBV7-8	TRBJ1-5	-	-	TGTGCCAGCAGCGACTTCCGGGGGGAACAGCCCCAGCATTTT	CASSDFRGEQPQHF
TRBV19	TRBJ1-2	-	-	TGTGCCAGTAGTATCCCGAAAGGATGGTTGATCTATGGCTACACCTTC	CASSIPKGWLIYGYTF
TRBV5-1	TRBJ2-7	once	-	TGCGCCAGCAGCGCCGGGACCTCCAGCTCCTACGAGCAGTACTTC	CASSAGTSSSYEQYF
TRBV9	TRBJ2-1	-	-	TGTGCCAGCAGCGTAGACAGTTACAATGAGCAGTTCTTC	CASSVDSYNEQFF
TRBV7-9	TRBJ2-7	-	TRBD2	TGTGCCAGCAGCGTTAGACTAGCGGGAGCTACCTCCTACGAGCAGTACTTC	CASSVRLAGATSYEQYF
TRBV28	TRBJ1-5	-	-	TGTGCCAGCAGCCTCTCTGGCCCCAAACCAAATCAGCCCCAGCATTTT	CASSLSGPKPNQPQHF
TRBV14	TRBJ2-1	-	TRBD2	TGTGCCAGCAGCTCTAGAACAGCGGGAGTCTACAATGAGCAGTTCTTC	CASSSRTAGVYNEQFF
TRBV13	TRBJ2-7	-	-	TGTGCCAGCAGCTTAGGCGGAGCCAGATCCCTTGGCGAGCAGTACTTC	CASSLGGARSLGEQYF
TRBV28	TRBJ2-3	-	TRBD2	TGTGCCAGCCACGACTCGGGACTAGGCACAGATACGCAGTATTTT	CASHDSGLGTDTQYF
TRBV28	TRBJ2-3	-	TRBD2	TGTGCCAGCAGTTCGGGACTAGCGAGCATCACAGATACGCAGTATTTT	CASSSGLASITDTQYF